The 23 T cell receptor beta chains listed next were all sequenced from one sample in a study of CD8+ T cells in alopecia areata. Treatment: oral pan-JAK inhibitor, 5-10 mg twice daily. cDNA serving as the sequencing template came from extracted, reverse transcribed RNA. The assay was immunoSEQ multiplex PCR, and TCRdb's table has in-frame clones only and misses some. The sample has more than 90,000 clones, roughly 64% seen once; the top ten hold 15% to 17%. Sequenced material: CD8+ T cells sorted from blood, taken at week 4, from a patient treated with tofacitinib. The receptor source for this set is a human donor with alopecia areata.

This clone has only a few counts. J is TRBJ2-1 and V is TRBV27, with TRBD2 matching over 7 bases. After removal of 8 bases from V and 5 bases from J, the junction contained 6 bases not matched to a gene. This CDR3 is built from 13 residues. The germline V gene encodes CDR1 MNHEY and CDR2 SMNVEV (reference sequence). CDR3 loop: CASLPGGDNEQFF. CDR3 DNA sequence: TGTGCCAGCTTACCGGGGGGTGACAATGAGCAGTTCTTC.

CDR3 sequence reads: CSVEDIRRDPIDGYTF. The CDR3 bases are TGCAGCGTTGAAGATATACGCCGGGATCCTATAGATGGCTACACCTTC. The chain carries TRBV29-1 and TRBJ1-2; no firm D call. The CDR3 sequence is 16 residues long. V was pared by 0 bases and J by 6 bases, with 20 bases between. Germline values: CDR1 SQVTM, CDR2 ANQGSEA. The full variable domain, with the rest looked up from reference TRBV29-1 and TRBJ1-2, is SAVISQKPSRDICQRGTSLTIQCQVDSQVTMMFWYRQQPGQSLTLIATANQGSEATYESGFVIDKFPISRPNLTFSTLTVSNMSPEDSSIYLCSVEDIRRDPIDGYTFGSGTRLTVV.

The rearrangement links TRBV30 to TRBJ2-1; 8 bases agree with TRBD2. Germline-derived CDR1 and CDR2 are GTSNPN and SVGIG (reference sequence). The CDR3 totals 12 residues. With V trimmed by 8 bases and J by 3 bases, 3 bases remained unmatched. The CDR3 bases are TGTGCCCGGGGGGGCATCTACAATGAGCAGTTCTTC. This gives the protein CARGGIYNEQFF.

Details on this clone: This CDR3 is also generated by other DNA sequences in the sample. The V and J genes are TRBV5-1 and TRBJ2-7; tentative D call: TRBD1 (6 bases). CDR1 is SGHRS, CDR2 YFSETQ, per germline. The CDR3 extends over 13 amino acids. Trimming took off 1 base at V and 1 base at J, with 6 bases between the two ends. CDR3 sequence reads: CASSLTGSYEQYF. For the CDR3, the DNA is TGCGCCAGCAGCTTGACAGGGTCCTACGAGCAGTACTTC.

This clone was found a few times. It differs at one base from a far larger clone, so likely a read error. The rearrangement joins TRBV7-3 to TRBJ2-5; 9 bases match TRBD2. The germline V gene encodes CDR1 SGHTA and CDR2 FQGTGA. The CDR3 runs to 15 residues. After removal of 4 bases from V and 1 base from J, the junction contained 4 bases not matched to a gene. This chain's CDR3 is CASSCGGGAQETQYF. In nucleotides, the CDR3 is TGTGCCAGCAGCTGTGGCGGGGGGGCCCAAGAGACCCAGTACTTC.

A remark on this clone: The same CDR3 arises from other DNA sequences in this sample as well. V usage is TRBV5-4 and J usage is TRBJ2-3; D not resolved. Germline loops: CDR1 SGHNT, CDR2 YYREEE (reference sequence). The CDR3 is 12 residues long. V was pared by 2 bases and J by 3 bases, with 4 bases between. CDR3 DNA sequence: TGTGCCAGCAGCTTCGGGACAGATACGCAGTATTTT. This codes for CASSFGTDTQYF.

This CDR3 reads CASSVGSLSSYEQYF. The CDR3 nucleotides are TGTGCCAGCAGCGTAGGTTCACTGAGCTCCTACGAGCAGTACTTC. V and J are TRBV9 and TRBJ2-7; D remains ambiguous. The V end was cut by 0 bases, the J end by 0 bases, with 10 bases between. CDR3 length: 15 amino acids. CDR1 and CDR2 (germline): SGDLS, YYNGEE.

This clone appeared a single time. V and J are TRBV7-9 and TRBJ2-1, with 7 bases that match TRBD1. The germline V gene has CDR1 SEHNR and CDR2 FQNEAQ (reference sequence). CDR3 length: 13 residues. The J segment lost 9 bases and the V segment lost 5 bases, leaving 7 bases of the junction unmatched. CDR3 DNA sequence: TGTGCCAGCAGCCCGACAGGGTATGGTGAGCAGTTCTTC. As protein: CASSPTGYGEQFF.

Only a few counts were recorded for this clone. This rearrangement joins TRBV19 to TRBJ1-3; no clear D. The CDR3 spans 11 residues. V was pared by 6 bases and J by 3 bases, with 3 bases between. Germline loops: CDR1 LNHDA, CDR2 SQIVND (reference sequence). DNA of the CDR3: TGTGCCAGTAGACTTGGAAACACCATATATTTT. As protein: CASRLGNTIYF. Full variable domain (rest looked up from reference TRBV19 and TRBJ1-3): DGGITQSPKYLFRKEGQNVTLSCEQNLNHDAMYWYRQDPGQGLRLIYYSQIVNDFQKGDIAEGYSVSREKKESFPLTVTSAQKNPTAFYLCASRLGNTIYFGEGSWLTVV.

This clone has a handful of counts. V gene TRBV4-1 combines with J gene TRBJ2-1; 7 bases are a match to TRBD1. Germline CDR1 is MGHRA and CDR2 is YSYEKL. CDR3 length: 14 amino acids. Unmatched junction bases numbered 3, after V lost 3 bases and J lost 4 bases. Written as DNA, the CDR3 is TGCGCCAGCAGCCATGGGACAGATTACAATGAGCAGTTCTTC. This gives the protein CASSHGTDYNEQFF.

J is TRBJ2-6 and V is TRBV7-2; D remains unclear. V gave up 5 bases and J gave up 0 bases, with 8 bases separating them. This CDR3 is built from 15 residues. Germline CDR1 is SGHTA and CDR2 is FQGNSA. CDR3 region: CASSQRSSGANVLTF. The CDR3 region has the DNA TGTGCCAGCAGCCAAAGGAGCTCTGGGGCCAACGTCCTGACTTTC.

The rearrangement links TRBV4-3 to TRBJ1-1, with 7 bases aligning to TRBD1. V lost 0 bases and J lost 5; bases outside the gene matches: 6. This CDR3 comprises 15 residues. The germline CDR1 and CDR2 sequences are LGHNA and YSLEER. CDR3 loop: CASSQDGNRGTEAFF. The DNA of the CDR3 is TGCGCCAGCAGCCAAGATGGAAACAGGGGAACTGAAGCTTTCTTT.

The sample holds a few counts of this clone. The rearrangement links TRBV7-9 to TRBJ2-1; 7 bases fit TRBD1. V trimming: 5 bases; J trimming: 8 bases; junction bases outside the gene matches: 9. The CDR3 consists of 14 residues. Germline V lookup: CDR1 SEHNR, CDR2 FQNEAQ (reference sequence). The CDR3 sequence: CASSHKDRDDEQFF. The CDR3 DNA sequence: TGTGCCAGCAGCCACAAAGACAGGGACGATGAGCAGTTCTTC.

With respect to this clone: At one of its ends the junction is not consistent with the germline gene, which may arise from a read error. The chain couples TRBV7-9 to TRBJ1-1; 7 bases are a match to TRBD1. Germline lookup yields CDR1 SEHNR and CDR2 FQNEAQ (reference sequence). The CDR3 is 12 amino acids. In nucleotides, the CDR3 is TGTGCCAGCAGTTATGACCGGGACAGCTCTCACTTT. Protein sequence: CASSYDRDSSHF. The variable domain in full, completed from reference TRBV7-9 and TRBJ1-1, reads DTGVSQNPRHKITKRGQNVTFRCDPISEHNRLYWYRQTLGQGPEFLTYFQNEAQLEKSRLLSDRFSAERPKGSFSTLEIQRTEQGDSAMYLCASSYDRDSSHFGQGTRLTVV.

The rearrangement joins TRBV25-1 to TRBJ1-1, with D unresolved. Trimming removed 5 bases from V and 4 bases from J, with 17 bases in between. CDR3 length: 15 amino acids. Germline CDR1 reads MGHDK; CDR2 reads SYGVNS. The CDR3, as DNA: TGTGCCAGCAGTATGTGGGGAAGCATGGGCACTGAAGCTTTCTTT. This sequence encodes CASSMWGSMGTEAFF.

The chain joins TRBV2 to TRBJ1-4; D is undetermined. The V gene's germline CDR1 is SNHLY and CDR2 FYNNEI. Trimming took off 2 bases at V and 1 base at J, with 11 bases between the two ends. This CDR3 contains 16 residues. CDR3 amino acids: CASSENRGLTNEKLFF. The DNA for the CDR3 is TGTGCCAGCAGTGAAAACCGTGGGTTAACTAATGAAAAACTGTTTTTT.

This clone was detected a few times. The chain has TRBV19 and TRBJ2-1, with D possibly being TRBD1 (5 bases). Germline CDR1 is LNHDA and CDR2 is SQIVND (reference sequence). The CDR3 contains 15 residues. V gave up 1 base and J gave up 3 bases, with 10 bases separating them. CDR3 DNA sequence: TGTGCCAGTAGTATAGGGGGCCCCAACTACAATGAGCAGTTCTTC. Its protein product is CASSIGGPNYNEQFF.

The chain joins TRBV4-1 to TRBJ1-5, with TRBD1 as a possible D gene (5 bases). The ends were cut back, 2 bases at V and 4 bases at J, with 12 bases in the middle. Per the germline V gene, CDR1 is MGHRA and CDR2 is YSYEKL. The CDR3 loop spans 15 amino acids. DNA of the CDR3: TGCGCCAGCAGCCAACCCGCGACAGTAAATCAGCCCCAGCATTTT. Translating it yields CASSQPATVNQPQHF.

The chain links TRBV10-3 to TRBJ2-1, with 11 bases aligning to TRBD2. This CDR3 is built from 16 residues. The germline V gene encodes CDR1 ENHRY and CDR2 SYGVKD. J was trimmed by 7 bases and V by 7 bases; bases with no gene match: 12. CDR3 residues: CAITEGSGGALNEQFF. The CDR3 DNA follows: TGTGCCATCACCGAGGGTAGCGGGGGGGCTCTGAATGAGCAGTTCTTC.

The chain combines TRBV5-1 with TRBJ1-2; no clear D. The CDR3 covers 15 residues. V was shortened by 1 base and J by 0 bases, with 10 bases between the two germline ends. CDR1 and CDR2 from the germline V gene are SGHRS and YFSETQ. The chain's CDR3 is CASSLIGDSNYGYTF. The DNA for the CDR3 is TGCGCCAGCAGCTTGATTGGAGATTCTAACTATGGCTACACCTTC.

The V and J genes are TRBV5-1 and TRBJ2-1, with D possibly being TRBD1 (6 bases). CDR3 length equals 14 residues. The germline CDR1 and CDR2 sequences are SGHRS and YFSETQ. V gave up 3 bases and J gave up 4 bases, with 11 bases separating them. The CDR3 DNA sequence: TGCGCCAGCAGCTCCAGGGGATCATACAATGAGCAGTTCTTC. Translation gives CASSSRGSYNEQFF.

The chain recombines TRBV25-1 with TRBJ1-1, with D possibly being TRBD1 (6 bases). This CDR3 is built from 15 residues. Per the germline V gene, CDR1 is MGHDK and CDR2 is SYGVNS. V was clipped by 3 bases and J by 1 base, with 12 bases between them. Here the CDR3 reads CASSEGRGRNTEAFF. Written as DNA, the CDR3 is TGTGCCAGCAGTGAGGGCAGGGGCCGGAACACTGAAGCTTTCTTT.

This clone has a handful of counts. The CDR3 sequence is CASSQWSTLSNQPQHF. In nucleotides, the CDR3 is TGCGCCAGCAGTCAATGGAGTACCCTTAGCAATCAGCCCCAGCATTTT. The V gene is TRBV23-1, the J gene TRBJ1-5, with D unresolved. TRBV23-1 is placed among ORFs of uncertain function. V lost 1 base and J 0 bases, leaving 10 bases between the germline ends. The CDR3 consists of 16 residues.